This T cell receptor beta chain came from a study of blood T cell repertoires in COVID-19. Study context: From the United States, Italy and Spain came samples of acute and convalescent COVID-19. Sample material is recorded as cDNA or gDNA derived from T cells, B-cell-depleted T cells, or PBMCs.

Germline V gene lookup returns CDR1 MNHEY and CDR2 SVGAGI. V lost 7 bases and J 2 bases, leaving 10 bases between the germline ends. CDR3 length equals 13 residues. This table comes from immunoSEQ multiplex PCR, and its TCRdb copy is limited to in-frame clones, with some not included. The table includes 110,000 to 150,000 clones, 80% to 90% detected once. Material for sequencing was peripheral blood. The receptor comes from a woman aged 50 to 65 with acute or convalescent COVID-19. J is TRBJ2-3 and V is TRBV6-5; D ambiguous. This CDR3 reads CASNAPATDTQYF. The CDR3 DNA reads TGTGCCAGCAATGCGCCCGCCACAGATACGCAGTATTTT.